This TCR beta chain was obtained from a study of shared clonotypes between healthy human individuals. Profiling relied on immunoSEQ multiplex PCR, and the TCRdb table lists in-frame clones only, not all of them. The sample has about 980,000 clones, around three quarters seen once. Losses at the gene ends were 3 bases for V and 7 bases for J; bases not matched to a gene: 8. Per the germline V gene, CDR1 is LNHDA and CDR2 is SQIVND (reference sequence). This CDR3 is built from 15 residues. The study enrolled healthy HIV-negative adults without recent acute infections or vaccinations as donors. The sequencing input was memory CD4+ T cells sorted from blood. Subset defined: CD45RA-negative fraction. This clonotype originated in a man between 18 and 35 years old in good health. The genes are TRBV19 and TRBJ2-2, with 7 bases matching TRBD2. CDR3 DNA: TGTGCCAGTAGTATTGGACTAGTATTCAGCGGGGAGCTGTTTTTT. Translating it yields CASSIGLVFSGELFF. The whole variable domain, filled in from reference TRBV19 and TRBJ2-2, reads DGGITQSPKYLFRKEGQNVTLSCEQNLNHDAMYWYRQDPGQGLRLIYYSQIVNDFQKGDIAEGYSVSREKKESFPLTVTSAQKNPTAFYLCASSIGLVFSGELFFGEGSRLTVL.